These 14 T cell receptor beta chains came from one sample sequenced in a study of T cells in placental villitis. The study, taken as a whole, reports: Placentae with villitis of unknown etiology showed clonal expansion, median clonality 0.057 versus control approximately 0.006.

This was the immunoSEQ v4 assay. Clones were read by immunoSEQ multiplex PCR, and TCRdb kept only the in-frame ones, dropping some. The profile covers about 1,500 clones, with 76% appearing a single time and around 13% taken by the ten largest. Their antigens are not known. Material for sequencing was placental tissue containing maternal and fetal cells. These receptor sequences come from a human patient with villitis of unknown etiology; the placental T cells may come from both mother and fetus.

The gene calls are TRBV2 and TRBJ1-1, with 7 bases matching TRBD1. V lost 10 bases, J lost 1 base, and 9 bases stayed unmatched. Germline CDR1 SNHLY, CDR2 FYNNEI. CDR3 length: 14 amino acids. CDR3 sequence reads: CANRRGQPNTEAFF. The CDR3 DNA reads TGTGCCAACAGAAGGGGACAGCCGAACACTGAAGCTTTCTTT.

J is TRBJ1-5 and V is TRBV5-1; unclear D gene. Germline loops: CDR1 SGHRS, CDR2 YFSETQ. Deletions cut 4 bases from V and 2 bases from J, with 10 bases between. CDR3 length: 14 amino acids. CDR3 sequence: CASSMDGGNQPQHF. The DNA for the CDR3 is TGCGCCAGCAGCATGGACGGGGGCAATCAGCCCCAGCATTTT.

The genes are TRBV12-3 or TRBV12-4 and TRBJ1-2; D uncertain. Trimming removed 8 bases at V and 2 bases at J, with 12 bases between. The CDR3 sequence is 13 residues long. As DNA, the CDR3 is TGTGCCAGCTCCACGGAAGTGAACTATGGCTACACCTTC. Its translation: CASSTEVNYGYTF.

Only a few counts were recorded for this clone. CDR3 in DNA: TGTGCCAGCAGCTCGGGTCTTCGCACCGGGGAGCTGTTTTTT. Translated: CASSSGLRTGELFF. This rearrangement joins TRBV7-2 to TRBJ2-2; D ambiguous. The CDR3 consists of 14 residues. V was trimmed by 4 bases and J by 4 bases, leaving 10 bases between them. Per the germline V gene, CDR1 is SGHTA and CDR2 is FQGNSA.

V gene TRBV28 combines with J gene TRBJ2-1, with no clear D. The germline gives CDR1 MDHEN, CDR2 SYDVKM. V lost 6 bases, J lost 4 bases, and 10 bases lay in between. This CDR3 has 13 amino acids. CDR3 nucleotides: TGTGCCAGCAGATTGGCGACTTACAATGAGCAGTTCTTC. Protein sequence: CASRLATYNEQFF.

The chain uses TRBV29-1 and TRBJ1-3; TRBD1 is a possible D gene (6 bases). The CDR3 spans 15 residues. Germline CDR1 SQVTM, CDR2 ANQGSEA. Trimming removed 5 bases from V and 3 bases from J, with 17 bases in between. CDR3 bases: TGCAGCGTTCGCGCGGGGGGCCTAGGTGGAAACACCATATATTTT. It specifies CSVRAGGLGGNTIYF.

The chain combines TRBV19 with TRBJ1-1; D unresolved. The CDR3 covers 12 residues. The germline V gene encodes CDR1 LNHDA and CDR2 SQIVND (reference sequence). V was pared by 3 bases and J by 7 bases, with 9 bases between. The CDR3 region is CASSMGFSEAFF. DNA for the CDR3: TGTGCCAGTAGTATGGGGTTCAGTGAAGCTTTCTTT.

The gene calls are TRBV18 and TRBJ2-7; D perhaps matches TRBD1 (6 bases). This CDR3 spans 14 amino acids. The germline V gene encodes CDR1 KGHSH and CDR2 LQKENI. Trimming removed 2 bases from V and 1 base from J, with 9 bases in between. The CDR3 protein is CASSPDRNSYEQYF. Written as DNA, the CDR3 is TGTGCCAGCTCACCAGACAGGAATTCCTACGAGCAGTACTTC.

The CDR3 sequence is CASSIDLAGGLEFF. Here the CDR3 DNA reads TGTGCCAGTAGTATCGATCTAGCGGGAGGGTTGGAGTTCTTC. The chain is built from TRBV19 and TRBJ2-1, with 12 positions matching TRBD2. Germline loops: CDR1 LNHDA, CDR2 SQIVND (reference sequence). With 3 bases clipped from V and 14 bases from J, the junction kept 8 bases outside the gene matches. This CDR3 has 14 amino acids.

The CDR3 is CASSYGRWGGYTF. As DNA, the CDR3 is TGTGCCAGCAGTTACGGACGGTGGGGTGGCTACACCTTC. V and J are TRBV6-5 and TRBJ1-2; no clear D gene. The germline V and J ends were trimmed by 2 bases and 7 bases, with 11 bases remaining between them. The CDR3 runs 13 residues. Germline-derived CDR1 and CDR2 are MNHEY and SVGAGI.

The chain links TRBV5-1 to TRBJ1-6; 9 nucleotides line up with TRBD1. The CDR3 is 14 residues long. V was pared by 5 bases and J by 6 bases, with 3 bases of the junction left unmatched. CDR1 is SGHRS, CDR2 YFSETQ, per germline. The DNA of the CDR3 is TGCGCCAGCAGGGGGACAGGGCCTAATTCACCCCTCCACTTT. Amino acids: CASRGTGPNSPLHF.

The chain is built from TRBV27 and TRBJ1-2; D possibly corresponds to TRBD1 (5 bases). This CDR3 region has 14 residues. Germline V gives CDR1 MNHEY, CDR2 SMNVEV (reference sequence). The V end lost 3 bases, the J end lost 0 bases, and 8 bases lay between the germline ends. CDR3 amino acids: CASSFLGANYGYTF. The CDR3 DNA sequence: TGTGCCAGCAGTTTCCTGGGGGCTAACTATGGCTACACCTTC.

This clone was seen a few times. The chain has TRBV6-5 and TRBJ2-5, with D possibly matching TRBD1 (5 bases). The germline V and J ends were trimmed by 3 bases and 4 bases, with 9 bases remaining between them. Germline-derived CDR1 and CDR2 are MNHEY and SVGAGI. The CDR3 has 13 residues. In DNA form, the CDR3 reads TGTGCCAGCAGTTATGGGCAGGGAGAGACCCAGTACTTC. Protein product: CASSYGQGETQYF.

The CDR3, as DNA: TGTGCCAGCAGCTTTGCGGGAGGGGGGCCCTCCGGGGAGCTGTTTTTT. It encodes CASSFAGGGPSGELFF. The V gene is TRBV5-4, the J gene TRBJ2-2; 9 bases line up with TRBD2. V dropped 2 bases and J dropped 6; count of bases not matched to a gene: 8. The CDR3 has 16 residues. CDR1 and CDR2 (germline): SGHNT, YYREEE (reference sequence). Variable domain in full (rest from reference TRBV5-4 and TRBJ2-2): ETGVTQSPTHLIKTRGQQVTLRCSSQSGHNTVSWYQQALGQGPQFIFQYYREEENGRGNFPPRFSGLQFPNYSSELNVNALELDDSALYLCASSFAGGGPSGELFFGEGSRLTVL.